The 10 T cell receptor beta chains reported below all come from one sample, sequenced in a study of T-cell memory formation after mild COVID-19. TCRdb passed the 5' RACE reads through MiXCR, listing each CDR3 protein once. Of 300,000 to 400,000 distinct CDR3 sequences in the sample, 10% to 15% were seen once. Sequencing was carried out using PBMCs or a T cell subset sorted from them (not recorded which). The receptors derive from a man in his late teens or twenties who had mild COVID-19 (a few samples of this study predate the infection). Cell type and time point are not known.

The sample holds a few counts of this clonotype. The rearrangement uses TRBV4-1 and TRBJ1-6; 7 bases fit TRBD1. The CDR3 runs to 15 residues. With V trimmed by 1 base and J by 9 bases, 6 bases remained unmatched. The V gene's germline CDR1 is MGHRA and CDR2 YSYEKL. Written as DNA, the CDR3 is TGCGCCAGCAGCCAAGTCGGACAGGCCTTTTCACCCCTCCACTTT. It specifies CASSQVGQAFSPLHF.

This clonotype was detected only a few times. The genes are TRBV2 and TRBJ2-5; 10 nucleotides match TRBD2. This CDR3 has 16 residues. Germline V gene lookup returns CDR1 SNHLY and CDR2 FYNNEI. The junction had 11 bases not matched to a gene; V was cut back by 7 bases and J by 3 bases. The CDR3 bases are TGTGCCAGCAATGATCCGCCCGGACTAGCGGAAGAGACCCAGTACTTC. Translating gives CASNDPPGLAEETQYF.

This clonotype has only a few counts. The rearrangement joins TRBV6-5 to TRBJ1-4; D perhaps matches TRBD1 (6 bases). V gave up 4 bases and J gave up 2 bases, with 11 bases separating them. Germline loops: CDR1 MNHEY, CDR2 SVGAGI. This CDR3 comprises 15 residues. CDR3 nucleotide sequence: TGTGCCAGCAGTTTCACAGGGTACACTAATGAAAAACTGTTTTTT. It specifies CASSFTGYTNEKLFF.

This chain connects TRBV20-1 to TRBJ2-7; TRBD2 matches at 11 bases. Germline V gene lookup returns CDR1 DFQATT and CDR2 SNEGSKA (reference sequence). Unmatched junction bases numbered 16, after V lost 2 bases and J lost 10 bases. The CDR3 length is 16 residues. The CDR3: CSARNLLAGGRIEQYF. The CDR3 coding sequence is TGCAGTGCTAGAAATCTCCTAGCGGGGGGACGGATAGAACAGTACTTC.

Only a few counts were recorded for this clonotype. V gene TRBV7-2 combines with J gene TRBJ2-1; either TRBD1 or TRBD2 may supply D (5 bases each). Germline V CDR1 and CDR2: SGHTA, FQGNSA. This CDR3 contains 13 residues. V was cut by 5 bases and J by 13 bases, with 18 bases left in between. This CDR3 is CASSTGTKQDQFF. In nucleotides, the CDR3 is TGTGCCAGCAGCACCGGGACCAAGCAGGATCAGTTCTTC.

This clonotype came up a few times. The V gene is TRBV4-2, the J gene TRBJ2-3; D call uncertain. This CDR3 region has 16 residues. Trimming removed 0 bases from V and 2 bases from J, with 12 bases in between. In germline, CDR1 is LGHNA, CDR2 YNFKEQ. Here the CDR3 DNA reads TGTGCCAGCAGCCAAGATCGGGCGGCTTTCACAGATACGCAGTATTTT. Amino acids: CASSQDRAAFTDTQYF.

This chain connects TRBV15 to TRBJ2-5, with TRBD1 identical over 7 bases. The CDR3 covers 15 residues. Germline V gene sequence: CDR1 LNHNV, CDR2 YYDKDF (reference sequence). With V trimmed by 4 bases and J by 2 bases, 7 bases remained unmatched. DNA of the CDR3: TGTGCCACCAGCAACCCCCGGGACAGACAAGAGACCCAGTACTTC. Translating it yields CATSNPRDRQETQYF.

The CDR3: CATSDSVTSIRNEQFF. As DNA, the CDR3 is TGTGCCACCAGTGATTCAGTGACTAGCATACGCAATGAGCAGTTCTTC. The chain recombines TRBV24-1 with TRBJ2-1; 7 bases are a match to TRBD2. CDR3 length: 16 amino acids. Germline V gene lookup returns CDR1 KGHDR and CDR2 SFDVKD. Trimming took 2 bases from V and 6 from J; bases not matched to a gene: 9.

This clonotype has a count of ten or more. The rearrangement joins TRBV15 to TRBJ2-1, with D possibly being TRBD1 or TRBD2 (5 bases each). Trimming stripped 8 bases from V and 7 bases from J, with 21 bases between. This CDR3 contains 15 residues. Germline V gene sequence: CDR1 LNHNV, CDR2 YYDKDF (reference sequence). CDR3 amino acids: CATSVRDGVWNEQFF. CDR3 nucleotide sequence: TGTGCCACCTCCGTGAGGGACGGAGTTTGGAATGAGCAGTTCTTC.

This clonotype was found a few times. The genes are TRBV7-8 and TRBJ2-1, with D perhaps matching TRBD2 (5 bases). CDR1 and CDR2 (germline): SGHVS, FQNEAQ. This CDR3 is 17 amino acids long. V lost 2 bases, J lost 5 bases, and 19 bases lay in between. For the CDR3, the DNA is TGTGCCAGCAGCTTAAGAGGGCCGGGCCTCAGTGACAATGAGCAGTTCTTC. It encodes CASSLRGPGLSDNEQFF.